This T cell receptor beta chain was identified during a study of T-cell reconstitution after alpha-beta-depleted transplantation in children. Trimming cost V 5 bases and J 7 bases; bases outside gene matches: 11. Germline CDR1 SEHNR, CDR2 FQNEAQ (reference sequence). The CDR3 is 15 amino acids. Unique molecular identifiers tagged the TCRbeta library. TCRdb fed the PCR reads into MiXCR, producing one record per CDR3 protein. The sample holds just under 550,000 distinct CDR3 sequences, approximately 20% seen once. The TCR sequence derives from a human donor who donated a stem cell graft to a child with acute lymphoblastic leukemia. V gene TRBV7-9 combines with J gene TRBJ2-5; 9 nucleotides match TRBD1. The input for sequencing was PBMCs from the stem cell graft donor, taken from the stem cell graft. CDR3 nucleotides: TGTGCCAGCAGCGCCCGGGACAGGGTACCCGGGACCCAGTACTTC. It translates to CASSARDRVPGTQYF.